These 21 T cell receptor beta chains were all obtained from the same sample, sequenced in a study of blood T cells in healthy people across ages. Next came a second PCR, run for about 7 to 12 cycles, which used a sample-barcoded 5' primer along with a J-beta primer mix. TCRdb passed the 5' RACE reads through MiXCR, listing each CDR3 protein once. The sample yields over a million distinct CDR3 sequences, 45% seen once. What was sequenced was blood. The receptors originated from a woman aged 60-75 years in good health.

This rearrangement joins TRBV15 to TRBJ2-1; tentative D call: TRBD1 (6 bases). Gene TRBJ2-7 matches the end of the DNA better, so the J call may be wrong. CDR3 length: 16 residues. Germline V gene data show CDR1 as LNHNV and CDR2 as YYDKDF (reference sequence). CDR3 protein: CATSRDITGLYNEQYF. CDR3 bases: TGTGCCACCAGCAGAGATATCACAGGGCTTTACAATGAGCAGTACTTC.

The V call is TRBV9, the J call TRBJ2-1; no clear D gene. V gave up 3 bases and J gave up 4 bases, with 8 bases separating them. Germline V gene data show CDR1 as SGDLS and CDR2 as YYNGEE. CDR3 length: 13 amino acids. CDR3 nucleotides: TGTGCCAGCAGCGGCTACGGGTACAATGAGCAGTTCTTC. This encodes CASSGYGYNEQFF.

This clonotype occurred a few times. The chain recombines TRBV5-1 with TRBJ2-2; 8 nucleotides line up with TRBD2. The germline CDR1 and CDR2 sequences are SGHRS and YFSETQ. The CDR3 length is 14 residues. V lost 4 bases to trimming and J lost 2 bases; unmatched junction nucleotides: 1. Here the CDR3 reads CASSTSGNTGELFF. In DNA form, the CDR3 reads TGCGCCAGCAGCACTAGCGGCAACACCGGGGAGCTGTTTTTT.

This clonotype was found a few times. The rearrangement uses TRBV6-5 and TRBJ2-5, with a tentative D call TRBD2 (6 bases). CDR1 and CDR2 (germline): MNHEY, SVGAGI. V was clipped by 0 bases and J by 1 base, with 9 bases between them. There are 15 residues in the CDR3. DNA of the CDR3: TGTGCCAGCAGTTACTCGTGGAGGGCCCAAGAGACCCAGTACTTC. Translated: CASSYSWRAQETQYF.

This chain connects TRBV5-1 to TRBJ2-1, with unresolved D. Per germline, CDR1 SGHRS and CDR2 YFSETQ. Trimming took off 5 bases at V and 13 bases at J, with 13 bases between the two ends. The length of the CDR3 is 11 residues. CDR3 DNA: TGCGCCAGCAGGTTTTTAGAGACCCAGTTCTTC. Translated, it gives CASRFLETQFF.

The chain is built from TRBV4-1 and TRBJ2-5; D is unclear. The germline V and J ends were trimmed by 1 base and 1 base, with 19 bases remaining between them. Per the germline V gene, CDR1 is MGHRA and CDR2 is YSYEKL. The length of the CDR3 is 18 residues. This chain's CDR3 is CASSQGRGGGEPQETQYF. CDR3 sequence (DNA): TGCGCCAGCAGCCAAGGTCGAGGTGGCGGAGAACCCCAAGAGACCCAGTACTTC.

CDR3: CASSPAGKVTGELFF. The CDR3 nucleotides read TGTGCCAGCAGCCCCGCCGGGAAGGTGACCGGGGAGCTGTTTTTT. V usage is TRBV5-6 and J usage is TRBJ2-2, with a possible D match to TRBD2 (5 bases). The CDR3 has 15 amino acids. V lost 4 bases to trimming and J lost 5 bases, with 15 bases between them. Germline V gene sequence: CDR1 SGHDT, CDR2 YYEEEE.

The chain carries TRBV30 and TRBJ1-3; possibly TRBD1 for D (6 bases). This CDR3 has 14 amino acids. V dropped 0 bases and J dropped 7 bases, with 13 bases sitting between them. The germline CDR1 and CDR2 sequences are GTSNPN and SVGIG (reference sequence). The DNA of the CDR3 is TGTGCCTGGAGTGTACCGGGGGCGCGTAACACCATATATTTT. Its translation is CAWSVPGARNTIYF.

The chain carries TRBV3-1 and TRBJ1-5; D unresolved. Germline-derived CDR1 and CDR2 are LGHDT and YNNKEL (reference sequence). The CDR3 extends over 13 amino acids. With 0 bases removed from V and 6 bases from J, the gap between germline ends came to 6 bases. This CDR3 is CASSQEHSQPQHF. CDR3 coding DNA: TGTGCCAGCAGCCAAGAACACTCTCAGCCCCAGCATTTT.

V usage is TRBV6-5 and J usage is TRBJ1-2, with D perhaps matching TRBD1 (6 bases). V was pared by 5 bases and J by 8 bases, with 12 bases between. Germline lookup yields CDR1 MNHEY and CDR2 SVGAGI. This CDR3 contains 12 residues. CDR3 bases: TGTGCCAGCAGTCGGGACACCTGGGGCTACACCTTC. This encodes CASSRDTWGYTF.

This chain joins TRBV5-1 and TRBJ1-6; D ambiguous. Germline V CDR1 and CDR2: SGHRS, YFSETQ. CDR3 length: 14 amino acids. Trimming took 1 base from V and 11 from J, leaving 13 bases between them. Here the CDR3 DNA reads TGCGCCAGCAGCTTGCGGTTGACAAGTGCACCCCTCCACTTT. Translated, it gives CASSLRLTSAPLHF.

The chain combines TRBV27 with TRBJ2-3; the D gene could be TRBD1 or TRBD2 (5 bases each). Trimming pared 5 bases from V and 8 bases from J, leaving 14 bases between. The CDR3 runs to 13 residues. Germline V gene lookup returns CDR1 MNHEY and CDR2 SMNVEV (reference sequence). The CDR3 bases are TGTGCCAGCAGTCCGCCCGAGGGGCGTACGCAGTATTTT. It translates to CASSPPEGRTQYF.

The chain recombines TRBV2 with TRBJ2-7; maybe TRBD2 (5 bases). The CDR3 sequence is 13 residues long. V shed 4 bases and J shed 2 bases, with 9 bases lying between them. Germline V CDR1 and CDR2: SNHLY, FYNNEI. DNA of the CDR3: TGTGCCAGCAGTGCTGAGCGGACCTACGAGCAGTACTTC. It specifies CASSAERTYEQYF.

This clonotype appeared a few times. The chain is built from TRBV5-1 and TRBJ2-5; a possible D gene is TRBD2 (6 bases). Germline V gene sequence: CDR1 SGHRS, CDR2 YFSETQ. The CDR3 runs 15 residues. V shed 4 bases and J shed 5 bases, with 18 bases lying between them. In nucleotides, the CDR3 is TGCGCCAGCAGCCGGGCGGGGCTATATGAGGAGACCCAGTACTTC. Its protein is CASSRAGLYEETQYF.

This clonotype was detected only a few times. The V and J genes are TRBV20-1 and TRBJ1-5; TRBD1 aligns across 7 bases. Germline-derived CDR1 and CDR2 are DFQATT and SNEGSKA (reference sequence). Trimming took 5 bases from V and 4 from J; bases not matched to a gene: 8. This CDR3 contains 14 residues. CDR3 loop: CSASLSRGNQPQHF. Written as DNA, the CDR3 is TGCAGTGCTTCCCTCAGCAGGGGGAATCAGCCCCAGCATTTT.

The table lists this clonotype with a count of one. The chain recombines TRBV11-3 with TRBJ2-1, with D tentatively TRBD1 (7 bases). V lost 5 bases and J lost 5, with 16 bases in between. The CDR3 runs to 15 residues. Germline lookup yields CDR1 SGHNT and CDR2 YENEEA. The CDR3 here is CASSPQGRRDNEQFF. The CDR3 coding sequence is TGTGCCAGCAGCCCACAGGGGAGGAGGGACAATGAGCAGTTCTTC.

This clonotype showed up just a few times. The chain employs TRBV6-6 and TRBJ2-4, with TRBD2 as a possible D gene (5 bases). The CDR3 totals 16 residues. V lost 5 bases, J lost 0 bases, and 14 bases lay in between. Germline lookup yields CDR1 MNHNY and CDR2 SVGAGI (reference sequence). The CDR3 is CASSDPDWLAKNIQYF. In nucleotides, the CDR3 is TGTGCCAGCAGTGACCCGGACTGGCTAGCCAAAAACATTCAGTACTTC.

This clonotype was recorded a few times. The chain joins TRBV28 to TRBJ2-4; 7 bases align to TRBD2. The CDR3 is 15 residues long. CDR1 MDHEN and CDR2 SYDVKM come from the germline V gene. Losses at the gene ends were 6 bases for V and 13 bases for J; bases not matched to a gene: 18. The CDR3 DNA reads as TGTGCCAGCAGGATAGGGACTATCCCCTGGGAGGAGCAGTACTTC. Translating it yields CASRIGTIPWEEQYF. The full variable domain, its missing parts supplied by reference TRBV28 and TRBJ2-4, is DVKVTQSSRYLVKRTGEKVFLECVQDMDHENMFWYRQDPGLGLRLIYFSYDVKMKEKGDIPEGYSVSREKKERFSLILESASTNQTSMYLCASRIGTIPWEEQYFGAGTRLSVL.

The chain carries TRBV7-9 and TRBJ2-6; weak D call: TRBD2 (6 bases). Germline-derived CDR1 and CDR2 are SEHNR and FQNEAQ (reference sequence). The V gene lost 5 bases and the J gene lost 12 bases, with 11 bases spanning the gap. This CDR3 spans 12 amino acids. Here the CDR3 DNA reads TGTGCCAGCAGCCCAGGGCGGGGCGTCCTGACTTTC. Protein product: CASSPGRGVLTF.

This clonotype was observed a few times. J is TRBJ2-7 and V is TRBV9; D is possibly TRBD2 (6 bases). Deletions cut 3 bases from V and 0 bases from J, with 13 bases between. The CDR3 has 15 residues. Germline V lookup: CDR1 SGDLS, CDR2 YYNGEE. The CDR3 here is CASSALGGSSYEQYF. The DNA of the CDR3 is TGTGCCAGCAGCGCTCTGGGGGGAAGCTCCTACGAGCAGTACTTC.

This clonotype showed up just a few times. The gene calls are TRBV24-1 and TRBJ2-1; a weak D match, TRBD2 (5 bases). The CDR3 has 14 residues. The germline V gene has CDR1 KGHDR and CDR2 SFDVKD. V dropped 6 bases and J dropped 5 bases, with 13 bases sitting between them. The CDR3 spells CATSRNSVNNEQFF. In nucleotides, the CDR3 is TGTGCCACCAGTCGGAATAGCGTGAACAATGAGCAGTTCTTC.